The TCR beta chain under discussion was sequenced for a study of shared clonotypes between healthy human individuals. Donors comprised only Caucasian adults living in Nashville, Tennessee. Measured with immunoSEQ multiplex PCR; TCRdb has only the in-frame clones, and not every one. The table lists about 520,000 clones, 60% to 80% of them singletons. The CDR3 loop spans 16 amino acids. CDR1 is SEHNR, CDR2 FQNEAQ, per germline (reference sequence). V lost 5 bases and J lost 2, with 17 bases in between. The specimen was PBMCs. The rearrangement uses TRBV7-9 and TRBJ2-3; D is undetermined. The source is a woman aged 40 to 50 in good health. Some clones in this sample may be carry-over from other donors' samples. In DNA form, the CDR3 reads TGTGCCAGCAGCCCCTTCGGACGGGTGTCCACAGATACGCAGTATTTT. Amino acids: CASSPFGRVSTDTQYF.